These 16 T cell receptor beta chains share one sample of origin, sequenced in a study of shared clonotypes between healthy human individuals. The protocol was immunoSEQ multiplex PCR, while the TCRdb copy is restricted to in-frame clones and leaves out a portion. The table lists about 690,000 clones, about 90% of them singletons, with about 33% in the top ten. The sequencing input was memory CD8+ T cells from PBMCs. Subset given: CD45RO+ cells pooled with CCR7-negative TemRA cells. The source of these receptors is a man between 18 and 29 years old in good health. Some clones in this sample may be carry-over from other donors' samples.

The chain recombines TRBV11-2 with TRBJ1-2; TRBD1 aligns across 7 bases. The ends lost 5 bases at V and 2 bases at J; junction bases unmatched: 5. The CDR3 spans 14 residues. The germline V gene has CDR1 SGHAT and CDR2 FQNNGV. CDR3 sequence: CASSPRDRNYGYTF. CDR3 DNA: TGTGCCAGCAGCCCCCGGGACAGAAACTATGGCTACACCTTC.

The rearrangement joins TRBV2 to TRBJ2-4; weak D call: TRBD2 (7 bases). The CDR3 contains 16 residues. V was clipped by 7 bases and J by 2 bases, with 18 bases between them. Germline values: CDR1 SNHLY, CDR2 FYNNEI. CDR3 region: CASIEGGESSKNIQYF. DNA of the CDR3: TGTGCCAGCATCGAGGGGGGGGAATCCTCCAAAAACATTCAGTACTTC. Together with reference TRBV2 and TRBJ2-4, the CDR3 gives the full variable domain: EPEVTQTPSHQVTQMGQEVILRCVPISNHLYFYWYRQILGQKVEFLVSFYNNEISEKSEIFDDQFSVERPDGSNFTLKIRSTKLEDSAMYFCASIEGGESSKNIQYFGAGTRLSVL.

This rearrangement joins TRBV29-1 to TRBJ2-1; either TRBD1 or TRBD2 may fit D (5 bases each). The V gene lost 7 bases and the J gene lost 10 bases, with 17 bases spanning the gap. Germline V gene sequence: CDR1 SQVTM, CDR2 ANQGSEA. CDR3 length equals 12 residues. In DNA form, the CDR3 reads TGCAGCGCCCGGGGATTGAAGGGGGAGCAGTTCTTC. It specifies CSARGLKGEQFF.

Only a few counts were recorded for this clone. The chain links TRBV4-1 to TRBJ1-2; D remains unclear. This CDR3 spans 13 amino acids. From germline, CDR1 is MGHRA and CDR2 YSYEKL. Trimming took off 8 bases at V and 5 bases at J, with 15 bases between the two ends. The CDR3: CASSDGSQYGYTF. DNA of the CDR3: TGCGCCAGCTCCGACGGGTCCCAATATGGCTACACCTTC.

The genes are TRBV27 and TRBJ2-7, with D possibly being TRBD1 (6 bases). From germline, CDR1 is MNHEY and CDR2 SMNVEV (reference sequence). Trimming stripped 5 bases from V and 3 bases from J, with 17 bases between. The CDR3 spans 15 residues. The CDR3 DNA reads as TGTGCCAGCAGTCCATGGGTTCAGGGGAGCTACGAGCAGTACTTC. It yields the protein CASSPWVQGSYEQYF.

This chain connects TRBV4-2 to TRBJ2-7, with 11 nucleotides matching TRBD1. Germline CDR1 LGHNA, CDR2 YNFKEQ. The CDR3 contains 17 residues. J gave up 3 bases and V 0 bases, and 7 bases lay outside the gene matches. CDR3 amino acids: CASSQEYAGTGGYEQYF. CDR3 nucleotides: TGTGCCAGCAGCCAAGAGTACGCCGGGACAGGGGGCTACGAGCAGTACTTC.

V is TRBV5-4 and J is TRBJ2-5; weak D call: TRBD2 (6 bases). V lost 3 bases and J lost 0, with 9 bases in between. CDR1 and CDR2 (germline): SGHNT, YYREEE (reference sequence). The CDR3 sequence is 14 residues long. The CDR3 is CASSYGTYQETQYF. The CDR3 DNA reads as TGTGCCAGCAGCTACGGGACTTACCAAGAGACCCAGTACTTC. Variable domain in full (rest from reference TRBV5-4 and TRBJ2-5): ETGVTQSPTHLIKTRGQQVTLRCSSQSGHNTVSWYQQALGQGPQFIFQYYREEENGRGNFPPRFSGLQFPNYSSELNVNALELDDSALYLCASSYGTYQETQYFGPGTRLLVL.

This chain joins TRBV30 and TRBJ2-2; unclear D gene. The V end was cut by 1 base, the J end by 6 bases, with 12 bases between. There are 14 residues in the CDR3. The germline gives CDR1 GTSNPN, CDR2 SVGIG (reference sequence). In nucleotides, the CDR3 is TGTGCCTGGAGTGGACCCCCAGGAGCCGGGGAGCTGTTTTTT. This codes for CAWSGPPGAGELFF. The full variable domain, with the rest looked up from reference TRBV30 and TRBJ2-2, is SQTIHQWPATLVQPVGSPLSLECTVEGTSNPNLYWYRQAAGRGLQLLFYSVGIGQISSEVPQNLSASRPQDRQFILSSKKLLLSDSGFYLCAWSGPPGAGELFFGEGSRLTVL.

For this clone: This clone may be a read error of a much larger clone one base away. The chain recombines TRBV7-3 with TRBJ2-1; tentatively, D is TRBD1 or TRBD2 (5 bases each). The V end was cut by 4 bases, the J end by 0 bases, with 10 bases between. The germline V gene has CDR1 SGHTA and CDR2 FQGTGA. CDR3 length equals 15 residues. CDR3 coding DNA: TGTGCCAGCAGCTCGGGACGGAGCTCCTACAATGAGCAGTTCTTC. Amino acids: CASSSGRSSYNEQFF.

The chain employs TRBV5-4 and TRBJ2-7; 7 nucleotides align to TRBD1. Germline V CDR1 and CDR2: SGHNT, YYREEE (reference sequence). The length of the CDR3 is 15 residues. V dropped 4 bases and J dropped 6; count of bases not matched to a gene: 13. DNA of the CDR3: TGTGCCAGCAGCGGGGACAGAGCCTTTCGTATCGAGCAGTACTTC. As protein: CASSGDRAFRIEQYF. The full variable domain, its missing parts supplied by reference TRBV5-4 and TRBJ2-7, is ETGVTQSPTHLIKTRGQQVTLRCSSQSGHNTVSWYQQALGQGPQFIFQYYREEENGRGNFPPRFSGLQFPNYSSELNVNALELDDSALYLCASSGDRAFRIEQYFGPGTRLTVT.

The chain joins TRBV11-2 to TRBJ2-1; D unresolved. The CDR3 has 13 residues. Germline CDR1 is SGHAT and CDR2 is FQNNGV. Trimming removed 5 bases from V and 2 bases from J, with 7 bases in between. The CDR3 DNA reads TGTGCCAGCAGCGAGTGGGCCTACAATGAGCAGTTCTTC. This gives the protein CASSEWAYNEQFF.

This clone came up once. CDR3 nucleotide sequence: TGTGCCAGCAGTCCCCTAGACAGGAGACCGTACCAAGAGACCCAGTACTTC. It specifies CASSPLDRRPYQETQYF. The genes are TRBV27 and TRBJ2-5; maybe TRBD1 (6 bases). The CDR3 extends over 17 amino acids. Trimming took 5 bases from V and 0 from J, leaving 19 bases between them. The germline gives CDR1 MNHEY, CDR2 SMNVEV (reference sequence).

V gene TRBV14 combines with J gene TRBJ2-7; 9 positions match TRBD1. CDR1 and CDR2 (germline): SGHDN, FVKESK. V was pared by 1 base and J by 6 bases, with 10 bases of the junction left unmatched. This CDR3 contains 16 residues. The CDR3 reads CASSQVGPGQGSEQYF. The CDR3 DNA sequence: TGTGCCAGCAGCCAAGTAGGGCCGGGACAGGGAAGCGAGCAGTACTTC. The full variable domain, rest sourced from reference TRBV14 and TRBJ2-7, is EAGVTQFPSHSVIEKGQTVTLRCDPISGHDNLYWYRRVMGKEIKFLLHFVKESKQDESGMPNNRFLAERTGGTYSTLKVQPAELEDSGVYFCASSQVGPGQGSEQYFGPGTRLTVT.

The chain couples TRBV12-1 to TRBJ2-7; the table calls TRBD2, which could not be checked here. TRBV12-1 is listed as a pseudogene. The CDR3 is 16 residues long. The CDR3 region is CASSSDPLAGAYEQYF. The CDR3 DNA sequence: TGTGCCAGCAGCTCCGACCCCCTAGCGGGGGCCTACGAGCAGTACTTC.

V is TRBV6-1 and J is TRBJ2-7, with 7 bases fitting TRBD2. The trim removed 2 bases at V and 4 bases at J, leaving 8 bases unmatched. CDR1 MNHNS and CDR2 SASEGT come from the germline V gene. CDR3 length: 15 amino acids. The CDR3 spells CASSELGAGGYEQYF. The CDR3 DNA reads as TGTGCCAGCAGTGAATTAGGGGCCGGGGGGTACGAGCAGTACTTC.

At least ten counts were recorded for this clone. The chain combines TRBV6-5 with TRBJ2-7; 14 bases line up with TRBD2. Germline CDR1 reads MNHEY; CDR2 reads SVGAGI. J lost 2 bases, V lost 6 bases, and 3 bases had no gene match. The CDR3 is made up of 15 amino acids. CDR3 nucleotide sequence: TGTGCCAGCAGCTTGACTAGCGGGAGGGCCTACGAGCAGTACTTC. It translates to CASSLTSGRAYEQYF.